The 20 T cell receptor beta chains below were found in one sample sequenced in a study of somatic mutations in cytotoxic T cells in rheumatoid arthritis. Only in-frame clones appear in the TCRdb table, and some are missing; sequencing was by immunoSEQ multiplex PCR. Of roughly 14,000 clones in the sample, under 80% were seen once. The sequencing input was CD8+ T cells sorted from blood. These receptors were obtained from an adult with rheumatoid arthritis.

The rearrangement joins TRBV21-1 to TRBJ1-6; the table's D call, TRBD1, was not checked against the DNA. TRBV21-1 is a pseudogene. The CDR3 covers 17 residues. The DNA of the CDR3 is TGTGCCAGCAGCAAAAGCAGGACAGGGCACTATAATTCACCCCTCCACTTT. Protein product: CASSKSRTGHYNSPLHF.

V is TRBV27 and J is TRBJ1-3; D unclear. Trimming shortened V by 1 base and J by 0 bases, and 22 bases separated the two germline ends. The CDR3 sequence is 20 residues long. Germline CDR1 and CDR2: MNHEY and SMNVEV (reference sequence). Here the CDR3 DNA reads TGTGCCAGCAGTTTATACCCCCCATGGCTACAGACAAACTCTGGAAACACCATATATTTT. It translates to CASSLYPPWLQTNSGNTIYF.

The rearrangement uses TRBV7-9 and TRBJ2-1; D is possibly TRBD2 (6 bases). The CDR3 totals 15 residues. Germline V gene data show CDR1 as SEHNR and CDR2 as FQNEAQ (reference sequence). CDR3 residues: CAVLGGAGSYNEQFF. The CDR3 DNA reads TGTGCGGTCCTCGGAGGGGCGGGCTCCTACAATGAGCAGTTCTTC.

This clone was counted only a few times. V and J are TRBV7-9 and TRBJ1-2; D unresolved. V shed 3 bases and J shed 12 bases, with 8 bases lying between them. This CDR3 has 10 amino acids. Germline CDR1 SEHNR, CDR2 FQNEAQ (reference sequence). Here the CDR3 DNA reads TGTGCCAGCAGCTTCGGTGGGAACACCTTC. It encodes CASSFGGNTF.

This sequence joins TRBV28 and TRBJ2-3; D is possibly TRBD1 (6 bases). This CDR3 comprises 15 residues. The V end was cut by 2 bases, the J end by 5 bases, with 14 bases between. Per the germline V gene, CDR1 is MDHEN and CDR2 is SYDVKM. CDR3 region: CASSLVQGSGDTQYF. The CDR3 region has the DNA TGTGCCAGCAGTTTAGTTCAGGGGTCGGGAGATACGCAGTATTTT. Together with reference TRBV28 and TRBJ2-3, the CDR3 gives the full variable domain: DVKVTQSSRYLVKRTGEKVFLECVQDMDHENMFWYRQDPGLGLRLIYFSYDVKMKEKGDIPEGYSVSREKKERFSLILESASTNQTSMYLCASSLVQGSGDTQYFGPGTRLTVL.

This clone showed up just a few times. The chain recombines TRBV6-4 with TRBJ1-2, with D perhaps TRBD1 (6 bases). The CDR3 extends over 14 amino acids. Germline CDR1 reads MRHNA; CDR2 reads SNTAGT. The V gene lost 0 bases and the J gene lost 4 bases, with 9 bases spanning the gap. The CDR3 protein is CASSDSGGSYGYTF. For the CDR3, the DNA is TGTGCCAGCAGTGACTCAGGGGGGTCCTATGGCTACACCTTC.

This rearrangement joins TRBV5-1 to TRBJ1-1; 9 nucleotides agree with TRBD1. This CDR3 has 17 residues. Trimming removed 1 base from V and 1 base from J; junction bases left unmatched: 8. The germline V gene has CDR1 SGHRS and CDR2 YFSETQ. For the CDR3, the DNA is TGCGCCAGCAGCTTGTTTGGACAGGGGCTACCGAACACTGAAGCTTTCTTT. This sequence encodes CASSLFGQGLPNTEAFF. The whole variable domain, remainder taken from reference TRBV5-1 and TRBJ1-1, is KAGVTQTPRYLIKTRGQQVTLSCSPISGHRSVSWYQQTPGQGLQFLFEYFSETQRNKGNFPGRFSGRQFSNSRSEMNVSTLELGDSALYLCASSLFGQGLPNTEAFFGQGTRLTVV.

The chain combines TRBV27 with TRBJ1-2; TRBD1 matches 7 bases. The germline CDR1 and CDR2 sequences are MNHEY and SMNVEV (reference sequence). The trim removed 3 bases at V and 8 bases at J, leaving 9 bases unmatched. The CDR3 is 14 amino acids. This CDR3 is CASSFLGDSQGYTF. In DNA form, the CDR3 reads TGTGCCAGCAGTTTCCTCGGGGACAGTCAAGGCTACACCTTC.

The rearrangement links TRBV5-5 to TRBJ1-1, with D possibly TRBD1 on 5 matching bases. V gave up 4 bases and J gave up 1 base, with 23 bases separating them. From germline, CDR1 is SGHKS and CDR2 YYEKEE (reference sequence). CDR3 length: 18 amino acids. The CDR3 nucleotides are TGTGCCAGCAGCATCGTCGGTTCAGGGTATCGGACGAACACTGAAGCTTTCTTT. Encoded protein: CASSIVGSGYRTNTEAFF. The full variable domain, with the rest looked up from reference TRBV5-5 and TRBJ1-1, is DAGVTQSPTHLIKTRGQQVTLRCSPISGHKSVSWYQQVLGQGPQFIFQYYEKEERGRGNFPDRFSARQFPNYSSELNVNALLLGDSALYLCASSIVGSGYRTNTEAFFGQGTRLTVV.

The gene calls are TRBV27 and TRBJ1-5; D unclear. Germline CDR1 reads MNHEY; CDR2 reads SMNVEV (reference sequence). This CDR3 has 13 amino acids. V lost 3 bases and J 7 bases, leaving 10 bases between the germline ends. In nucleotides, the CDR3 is TGTGCCAGCAGTTTTGGTTCGTCCCAGCCCCAGCATTTT. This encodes CASSFGSSQPQHF.

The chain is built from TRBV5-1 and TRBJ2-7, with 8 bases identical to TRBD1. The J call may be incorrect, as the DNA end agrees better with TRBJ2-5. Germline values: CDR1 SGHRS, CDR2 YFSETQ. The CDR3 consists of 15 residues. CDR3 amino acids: CASSLAGGVGETQYF. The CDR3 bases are TGCGCCAGCAGCTTGGCAGGGGGCGTGGGAGAGACCCAGTACTTC.

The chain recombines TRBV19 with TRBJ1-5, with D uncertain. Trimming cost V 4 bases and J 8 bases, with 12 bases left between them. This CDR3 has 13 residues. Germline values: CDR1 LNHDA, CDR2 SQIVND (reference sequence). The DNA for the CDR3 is TGTGCCAGTAGTAGCCGCTCTGGGGAGCCCCAGCATTTT. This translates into CASSSRSGEPQHF.

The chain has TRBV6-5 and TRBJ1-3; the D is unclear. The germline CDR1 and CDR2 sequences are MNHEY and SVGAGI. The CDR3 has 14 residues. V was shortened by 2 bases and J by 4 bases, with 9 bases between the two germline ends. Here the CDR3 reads CASSYGSLGNTIYF. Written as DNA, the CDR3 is TGTGCCAGCAGTTACGGCAGCTTGGGAAACACCATATATTTT.

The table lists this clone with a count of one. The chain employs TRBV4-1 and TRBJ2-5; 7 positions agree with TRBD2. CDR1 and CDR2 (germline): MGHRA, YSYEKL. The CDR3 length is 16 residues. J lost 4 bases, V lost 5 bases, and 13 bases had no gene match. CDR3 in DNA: TGCGCCAGCAGCACCGGGGAGAGCGGGGAGCTAGAGACCCAGTACTTC. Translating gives CASSTGESGELETQYF.

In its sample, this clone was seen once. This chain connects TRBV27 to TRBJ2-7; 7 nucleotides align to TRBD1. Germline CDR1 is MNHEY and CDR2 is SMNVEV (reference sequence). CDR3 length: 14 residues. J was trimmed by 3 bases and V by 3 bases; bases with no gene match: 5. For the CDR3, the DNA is TGTGCCAGCAGTTTCTACCAGGGGGACTACGAGCAGTACTTC. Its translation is CASSFYQGDYEQYF.

DNA of the CDR3: TGTGCCAGCAGTTTTGGGACAGGGGGCAGGACTGAAGCTTTCTTT. This sequence encodes CASSFGTGGRTEAFF. The chain employs TRBV27 and TRBJ1-1; 12 bases line up with TRBD1. J lost 5 bases, V lost 3 bases, and 4 bases had no gene match. CDR3 length: 15 amino acids. Germline loops: CDR1 MNHEY, CDR2 SMNVEV (reference sequence).

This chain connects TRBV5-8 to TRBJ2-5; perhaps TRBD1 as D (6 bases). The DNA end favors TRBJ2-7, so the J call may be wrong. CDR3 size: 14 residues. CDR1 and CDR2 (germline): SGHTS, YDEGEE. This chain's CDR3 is CASSLGDISYEQYF. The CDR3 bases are TGTGCCAGCAGCTTGGGGGACATCTCCTACGAGCAGTACTTC.

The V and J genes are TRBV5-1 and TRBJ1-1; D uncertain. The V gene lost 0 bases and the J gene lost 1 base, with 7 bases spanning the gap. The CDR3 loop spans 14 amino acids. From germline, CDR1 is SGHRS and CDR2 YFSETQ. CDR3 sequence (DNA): TGCGCCAGCAGCTTGGGACACGAGAACACTGAAGCTTTCTTT. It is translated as CASSLGHENTEAFF.

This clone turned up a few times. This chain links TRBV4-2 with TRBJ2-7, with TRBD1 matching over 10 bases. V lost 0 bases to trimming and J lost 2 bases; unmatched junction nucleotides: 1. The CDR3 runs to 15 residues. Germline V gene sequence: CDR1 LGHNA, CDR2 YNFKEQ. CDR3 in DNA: TGTGCCAGCAGCCAAGATGGGACAGGGGCCTACGAGCAGTACTTC. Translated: CASSQDGTGAYEQYF.

CDR3: CASRTRGRSANEKLFF. CDR3 in DNA: TGTGCCAGCAGAACAAGAGGGCGGTCAGCTAATGAAAAACTGTTTTTT. V is TRBV27 and J is TRBJ1-4; D uncertain. Deletions cut 6 bases from V and 3 bases from J, with 17 bases between. The CDR3 has 16 amino acids. Germline CDR1 and CDR2: MNHEY and SMNVEV (reference sequence).